This TCR beta chain was captured by sequencing in a study of cytomegalovirus exposure and HLA in healthy donors. A multiplex PCR was run with 60 Vbeta primers and 13 Jbeta primers. Libraries were prepared by immunoSEQ multiplex PCR; TCRdb keeps only in-frame clonotypes and omits some of them. The sample contains 180,000 or so clones, 75% to 85% of which appear only once. Germline V gene sequence: CDR1 SNHLY, CDR2 FYNNEI. V dropped 6 bases and J dropped 5; count of bases not matched to a gene: 10. This CDR3 has 14 amino acids. The chain links TRBV2 to TRBJ2-7; TRBD1 aligns across 7 bases. The TCR comes from a woman in her 50s in good health and CMV-seropositive. Input material: PBMCs. CDR3 DNA sequence: TGTGCCAGCAGACCCGGGACAGCTCCCGACGAGCAGTACTTC. Translating it yields CASRPGTAPDEQYF.